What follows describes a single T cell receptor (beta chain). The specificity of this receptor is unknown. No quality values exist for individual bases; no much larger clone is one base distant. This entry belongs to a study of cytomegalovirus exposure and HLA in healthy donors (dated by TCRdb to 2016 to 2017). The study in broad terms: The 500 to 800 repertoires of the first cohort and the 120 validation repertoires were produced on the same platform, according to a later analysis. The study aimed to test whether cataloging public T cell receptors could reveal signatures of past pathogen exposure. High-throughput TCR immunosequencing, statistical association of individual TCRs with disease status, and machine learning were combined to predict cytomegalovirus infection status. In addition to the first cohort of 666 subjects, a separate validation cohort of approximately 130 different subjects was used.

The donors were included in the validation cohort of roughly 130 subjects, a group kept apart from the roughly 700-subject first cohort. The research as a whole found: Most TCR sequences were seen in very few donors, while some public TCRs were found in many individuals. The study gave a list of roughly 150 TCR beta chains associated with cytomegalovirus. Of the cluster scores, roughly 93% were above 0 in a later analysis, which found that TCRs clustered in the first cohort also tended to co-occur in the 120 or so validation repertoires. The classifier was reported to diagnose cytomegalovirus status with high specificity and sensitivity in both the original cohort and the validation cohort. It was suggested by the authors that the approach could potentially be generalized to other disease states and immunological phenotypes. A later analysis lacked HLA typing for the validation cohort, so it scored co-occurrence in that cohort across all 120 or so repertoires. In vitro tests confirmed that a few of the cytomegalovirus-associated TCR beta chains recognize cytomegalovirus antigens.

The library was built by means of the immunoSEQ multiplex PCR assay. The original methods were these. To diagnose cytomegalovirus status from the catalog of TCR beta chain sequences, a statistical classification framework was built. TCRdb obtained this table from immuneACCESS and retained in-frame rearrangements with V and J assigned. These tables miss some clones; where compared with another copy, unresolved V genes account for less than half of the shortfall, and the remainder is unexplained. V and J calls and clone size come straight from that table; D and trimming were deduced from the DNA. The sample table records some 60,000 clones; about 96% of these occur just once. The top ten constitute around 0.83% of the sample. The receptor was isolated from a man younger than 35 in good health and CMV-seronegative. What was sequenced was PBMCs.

The DNA sequence is TGTGCCAGCACCACGACAGGGGGCGGGAAGAGTGAAAAACTGTTTTTT. Its protein is CASTTTGGGKSEKLFF. The chain is encoded by TRBV5-8 joined to TRBJ1-4; 10 central nucleotides agree with TRBD1. From V the trimming removes 6 bases and from J it removes 7 bases, while the gene matches leave 12 bases of the junction unaccounted for. Based on the germline V gene, the CDR1 and CDR2 sequences are SGHTS and YDEGEE. The CDR3, cysteine through phenylalanine, is 16 amino acids long. Of the read, only the CDR3 DNA is kept; its 48 bases are in frame from base 1. Extended through the reference TRBV5-8 and TRBJ1-4 proteins, this CDR3 yields the full variable domain: EAGVTQSPTHLIKTRGQQATLRCSPISGHTSVYWYQQALGLGLQFLLWYDEGEERNRGNFPPRFSGRQFPNYSSELNVNALELEDSALYLCASTTTGGGKSEKLFFGSGTQLSVL.